The 28 T cell receptor beta chains below were found in one sample sequenced in a study of blood T cell repertoires in COVID-19. The data were produced by immunoSEQ multiplex PCR, yet TCRdb's version contains in-frame clones alone and is incomplete. The sample has just under 65,000 clones; around 73% are singletons. The material sequenced was peripheral blood. Receptors originate from a man in his sixties with COVID-19, enrolled during active disease.

V is TRBV2 and J is TRBJ2-7, with D possibly matching TRBD2 (6 bases). The CDR3 extends over 12 amino acids. V was cut by 11 bases and J by 4 bases, with 15 bases left in between. The germline V gene has CDR1 SNHLY and CDR2 FYNNEI. The CDR3 reads CASGTSRYEQYF. The CDR3 bases are TGTGCCTCCGGGACTTCGAGATACGAGCAGTACTTC.

The V call is TRBV5-5, the J call TRBJ1-4; D gene unclear. The CDR3 is 13 residues long. Germline V gene data show CDR1 as SGHKS and CDR2 as YYEKEE (reference sequence). V was pared by 1 base and J by 5 bases, with 6 bases between. The DNA of the CDR3 is TGTGCCAGCAGCTTGCCCCAAAATGAAAAACTGTTTTTT. Translation: CASSLPQNEKLFF.

The chain employs TRBV27 and TRBJ1-5, with 11 bases identical to TRBD1. The trim removed 5 bases at V and 6 bases at J, leaving 6 bases unmatched. The V gene's germline CDR1 is MNHEY and CDR2 SMNVEV (reference sequence). The CDR3 has 15 residues. The CDR3 nucleotides read TGTGCCAGCAGTCCCAGGGACAGGGGGTTTCAGCCCCAGCATTTT. It encodes CASSPRDRGFQPQHF.

The genes are TRBV10-3 and TRBJ2-1, with D perhaps TRBD2 (6 bases). V lost 7 bases to trimming and J lost 9 bases, with 19 bases between them. The CDR3 length is 14 residues. CDR1 is ENHRY and CDR2 is SYGVKD in the germline V gene. In DNA, the CDR3 is TGTGCCATCAAAGGTCTGGGACTGGAAGGTGAGCAGTTCTTC. Its translation: CAIKGLGLEGEQFF.

For the CDR3, the DNA is TGTGCCAGCAGCCCGAGGACAGGTCTAGCCAAAAACATTCAGTACTTC. This codes for CASSPRTGLAKNIQYF. The genes are TRBV7-6 and TRBJ2-4; 7 bases fit TRBD1. The junction had 7 bases not matched to a gene; V was cut back by 5 bases and J by 0 bases. Germline V gene sequence: CDR1 SGHVS, CDR2 FNYEAQ. This CDR3 contains 16 residues.

This clone appeared a few times. The genes are TRBV28 and TRBJ2-7; 7 nucleotides agree with TRBD2. Per the germline V gene, CDR1 is MDHEN and CDR2 is SYDVKM. Trimming at V came to 1 base and at J to 2 bases, leaving 2 bases not matched to a gene. The CDR3 length is 14 residues. The CDR3 is CASSLSSGPYEQYF. The CDR3 DNA reads TGTGCCAGCAGTTTATCTAGCGGACCCTACGAGCAGTACTTC.

V and J are TRBV30 and TRBJ2-7; weak D call: TRBD1 (6 bases). The germline CDR1 and CDR2 sequences are GTSNPN and SVGIG (reference sequence). V lost 4 bases to trimming and J lost 2 bases, with 12 bases between them. The CDR3 extends over 13 amino acids. The CDR3 spells CAWNLGATYEQYF. The DNA of the CDR3 is TGTGCCTGGAACCTGGGGGCTACCTACGAGCAGTACTTC.

The CDR3 protein is CASSLALAGNEQFF. CDR3 coding DNA: TGTGCCAGCAGCTTAGCGCTAGCGGGGAATGAGCAGTTCTTC. This sequence joins TRBV7-9 and TRBJ2-1, with TRBD2 matching over 9 bases. The CDR3 length is 14 residues. CDR1 and CDR2 from the germline V gene are SEHNR and FQNEAQ (reference sequence). V trimming: 0 bases; J trimming: 7 bases; junction bases outside the gene matches: 1.

This sequence joins TRBV6-5 and TRBJ1-2; TRBD1 matches at 8 bases. V trimming: 4 bases; J trimming: 6 bases; junction bases outside the gene matches: 7. This CDR3 region has 14 residues. The germline V gene encodes CDR1 MNHEY and CDR2 SVGAGI. CDR3 amino acids: CASSFRQGRDGYTF. As DNA, the CDR3 is TGTGCCAGCAGTTTTCGACAGGGGAGGGATGGCTACACCTTC.

The rearrangement uses TRBV5-1 and TRBJ1-1; 10 bases line up with TRBD1. The CDR3 is 14 amino acids. Germline values: CDR1 SGHRS, CDR2 YFSETQ. After removal of 2 bases from V and 3 bases from J, the junction contained 1 base not matched to a gene. This chain's CDR3 is CASSLDRGHTEAFF. The CDR3 DNA reads TGCGCCAGCAGCTTAGACAGGGGGCACACTGAAGCTTTCTTT.

The chain joins TRBV10-3 to TRBJ1-3, with TRBD1 as a possible D gene (6 bases). CDR1 is ENHRY and CDR2 is SYGVKD in the germline V gene. The CDR3 totals 15 residues. Trimming pared 4 bases from V and 0 bases from J, leaving 10 bases between. CDR3 nucleotides: TGTGCCATCAGTGGACAGGCAAACTCTGGAAACACCATATATTTT. Protein product: CAISGQANSGNTIYF.

CDR3 region: CASSYSQLAGVTGELFF. For the CDR3, the DNA is TGTGCCAGCAGTTACTCGCAACTAGCGGGTGTCACCGGGGAGCTGTTTTTT. The V call is TRBV6-2 or TRBV6-3, the J call TRBJ2-2, with 9 bases lining up with TRBD2. Germline V CDR1 and CDR2: MNHEY, SVGEGT. The ends lost 0 bases at V and 4 bases at J; junction bases unmatched: 6. This CDR3 spans 17 amino acids.

The CDR3, as DNA: TGCGCCAGCAGCTTGAACCCAGGCAGCACAGATACGCAGTATTTT. Amino acids: CASSLNPGSTDTQYF. This chain links TRBV5-1 with TRBJ2-3; D call uncertain. With 1 base removed from V and 0 bases from J, the gap between germline ends came to 9 bases. From germline, CDR1 is SGHRS and CDR2 YFSETQ. This CDR3 comprises 15 residues.

For the CDR3, the DNA is TGTGCCAGTAGTATTCGCTGGGAGGGCTCCTACGAGCAGTACTTC. It is translated as CASSIRWEGSYEQYF. The V call is TRBV19, the J call TRBJ2-7; 7 positions match TRBD2. Germline V gives CDR1 LNHDA, CDR2 SQIVND (reference sequence). The CDR3 extends over 15 amino acids. The trim removed 3 bases at V and 0 bases at J, leaving 5 bases unmatched.

This chain uses TRBV9 with TRBJ2-2, with 8 bases matching TRBD2. Germline CDR1 reads SGDLS; CDR2 reads YYNGEE. V trimming: 4 bases; J trimming: 4 bases; junction bases outside the gene matches: 9. CDR3 length equals 16 residues. Here the CDR3 reads CASSSRLAQGTGELFF. CDR3 in DNA: TGTGCCAGCAGCTCCCGACTAGCGCAAGGCACCGGGGAGCTGTTTTTT.

About this clone itself: The junction and the germline gene differ at one end; a read error may be behind it. The chain couples TRBV18 to TRBJ2-1; 15 bases fit TRBD2. CDR1 KGHSH and CDR2 LQKENI come from the germline V gene. CDR3 length: 16 residues. CDR3 coding DNA: TGTGCCAGCTCACCACCCCTGGGACTAGCGGGAGGATTGGTGCTCTTC. Its translation: CASSPPLGLAGGLVLF. Combining the CDR3 with reference TRBV18 and TRBJ2-1 gives the whole variable domain NAGVMQNPRHLVRRRGQEARLRCSPMKGHSHVYWYRQLPEEGLKFMVYLQKENIIDESGMPKERFSAEFPKEGPSILRIQQVVRGDSAAYFCASSPPLGLAGGLVLFGPGTRLTVL.

J is TRBJ2-6 and V is TRBV15; a possible D gene is TRBD1 (6 bases). Trimming stripped 2 bases from V and 3 bases from J, with 17 bases between. The CDR3 totals 18 residues. Germline V gene data show CDR1 as LNHNV and CDR2 as YYDKDF (reference sequence). The CDR3 reads CATSRHPQGEYGANVLTF. In DNA form, the CDR3 reads TGTGCCACCAGCAGACACCCACAGGGCGAGTATGGGGCCAACGTCCTGACTTTC. Filled out from reference TRBV15 and TRBJ2-6, the complete variable domain reads DAMVIQNPRYQVTQFGKPVTLSCSQTLNHNVMYWYQQKSSQAPKLLFHYYDKDFNNEADTPDNFQSRRPNTSFCFLDIRSPGLGDTAMYLCATSRHPQGEYGANVLTFGAGSRLTVL.

The CDR3 loop reads CASSWKAGRNEQYF. CDR3 nucleotide sequence: TGTGCCAGCAGTTGGAAAGCGGGTAGAAACGAGCAGTACTTC. The chain is built from TRBV28 and TRBJ2-7; D is possibly TRBD2 (6 bases). The CDR3 has 14 residues. Trimming pared 4 bases from V and 5 bases from J, leaving 15 bases between. The germline V gene encodes CDR1 MDHEN and CDR2 SYDVKM.

The V and J genes are TRBV29-1 and TRBJ2-2, with 8 bases lining up with TRBD1. The CDR3 consists of 16 residues. Germline CDR1 SQVTM, CDR2 ANQGSEA. The ends lost 5 bases at V and 7 bases at J; junction bases unmatched: 15. The CDR3 region has the DNA TGCAGCGTTAACGCCCCGACAGGGGTTGGGTACGGGGAGCTGTTTTTT. As protein: CSVNAPTGVGYGELFF.

The rearrangement uses TRBV19 and TRBJ2-1; D may be TRBD2 (6 bases). V was pared by 6 bases and J by 5 bases, with 14 bases between. From germline, CDR1 is LNHDA and CDR2 SQIVND (reference sequence). The CDR3 has 14 residues. The CDR3 nucleotides read TGTGCCAGTAGGCCACCGGGACTGCACAATGAGCAGTTCTTC. It codes for CASRPPGLHNEQFF. The whole variable domain, remainder taken from reference TRBV19 and TRBJ2-1, is DGGITQSPKYLFRKEGQNVTLSCEQNLNHDAMYWYRQDPGQGLRLIYYSQIVNDFQKGDIAEGYSVSREKKESFPLTVTSAQKNPTAFYLCASRPPGLHNEQFFGPGTRLTVL.

CDR3 nucleotides: TGTGCCAGCAGATCGTCAGAGGGGGCGAGTTTACAGTACTTC. Encoded protein: CASRSSEGASLQYF. The chain has TRBV2 and TRBJ2-7; 7 nucleotides align to TRBD1. The CDR3 is made up of 14 amino acids. Germline V gene data show CDR1 as SNHLY and CDR2 as FYNNEI. The ends lost 6 bases at V and 10 bases at J; junction bases unmatched: 15.

The V and J genes are TRBV16 and TRBJ2-2; D might be TRBD2 (6 bases). Germline CDR1 is KGHSY and CDR2 is FQNENV. The CDR3 spans 14 residues. V was clipped by 2 bases and J by 3 bases, with 7 bases between them. CDR3 region: CASSQTGDTGELFF. In DNA, the CDR3 is TGTGCCAGCAGCCAAACGGGAGACACCGGGGAGCTGTTTTTT.

This clone appeared once. This rearrangement joins TRBV7-9 to TRBJ2-1, with a tentative D call TRBD1 (5 bases). The germline V gene has CDR1 SEHNR and CDR2 FQNEAQ (reference sequence). V dropped 1 base and J dropped 5 bases, with 9 bases sitting between them. The CDR3 runs 14 residues. As DNA, the CDR3 is TGTGCCAGCAGCTTAGTACTCAGGGACAATGAGCAGTTCTTC. Residues: CASSLVLRDNEQFF.

This chain uses TRBV5-1 with TRBJ2-1; TRBD1 aligns across 7 bases. The CDR3 is 14 residues long. Germline values: CDR1 SGHRS, CDR2 YFSETQ. Germline trimming cut 4 bases from V and 5 bases from J; bases unmatched to any gene: 6. The CDR3 spells CASSRGTVNNEQFF. Here the CDR3 DNA reads TGCGCCAGCAGCAGGGGGACAGTGAACAATGAGCAGTTCTTC.

This chain joins TRBV10-1 and TRBJ2-1, with 10 positions matching TRBD2. After removal of 8 bases from V and 7 bases from J, the junction contained 11 bases not matched to a gene. This CDR3 region has 15 residues. CDR1 and CDR2 (germline): WNHNN, SYGVQD (reference sequence). CDR3 DNA: TGCGCCAGCCCGCCGGGACTAGCGTTTCGTAATGAGCAGTTCTTC. It is translated as CASPPGLAFRNEQFF.

V and J are TRBV28 and TRBJ2-7; perhaps TRBD2 as D (6 bases). The CDR3 sequence is 14 residues long. V gave up 3 bases and J gave up 7 bases, with 16 bases separating them. Germline V gene lookup returns CDR1 MDHEN and CDR2 SYDVKM. CDR3 DNA: TGTGCCAGCAGTTTTGGGGGGACCGTTCGGGAGCAGTACTTC. Protein product: CASSFGGTVREQYF.

This clone showed up just a few times. V and J are TRBV5-1 and TRBJ2-7; 7 positions agree with TRBD1. Per germline, CDR1 SGHRS and CDR2 YFSETQ. CDR3 length: 13 amino acids. The J segment lost 0 bases and the V segment lost 3 bases, leaving 0 bases of the junction unmatched. The CDR3 bases are TGCGCCAGCAGCTGGGACAGCTCCTACGAGCAGTACTTC. Its translation: CASSWDSSYEQYF.

V and J are TRBV28 and TRBJ2-5; TRBD1 matches 11 bases. This CDR3 is built from 15 residues. V gave up 6 bases and J gave up 3 bases; unmatched junction bases: 6. Germline CDR1 reads MDHEN; CDR2 reads SYDVKM. The CDR3 here is CASSFTGQGEETQYF. CDR3 bases: TGTGCCAGCAGCTTTACGGGACAGGGGGAAGAGACCCAGTACTTC.